The source of this T cell receptor (beta chain) is a study of OX40 agonist ivuxolimab in advanced cancers. The wider study: Each dose-escalation patient presented with hepatocellular carcinoma, melanoma, renal cell or head and neck cancer. Therapy given before enrollment (anti-PD-1, anti-PD-L1 or anti-CTLA-4) was allowed, and under 45% had some. Partial responses were recorded for three patients, including one with hepatocellular carcinoma and two with cutaneous melanoma.

About this clone itself: Its antigen is not known.

Germline assignment: CDR1 ENHRY and CDR2 SYGVKD. The junction had 5 bases not matched to a gene; V was cut back by 5 bases and J by 5 bases. This CDR3 is 13 amino acids long. Libraries were prepared by immunoSEQ multiplex PCR; TCRdb keeps only in-frame clonotypes and omits some of them. This sample has tens of thousands of clones, with nearly 90% found just once. Notes on the study in general: Among T cells, CD8+ cells averaged more expanded clones than CD4+ cells.

The sequenced sample was CD4+ or CD8+ T cells sorted from blood, obtained in a trial of the OX40 agonist ivuxolimab. This TCR was sampled from an adult with an advanced solid tumor such as melanoma, head and neck, liver or kidney cancer. The chain is built from TRBV10-3 and TRBJ2-5, with TRBD1 matching 7 bases. CDR3 loop: CAISHDRAETQYF. DNA for the CDR3: TGTGCCATCAGTCATGACAGGGCTGAGACCCAGTACTTC.